This T cell receptor beta chain was captured by sequencing in a study of T cells in Graves' hyperthyroidism and ophthalmopathy. Study-wide background: Peripheral blood specimens were obtained at initial diagnosis, prior to any treatment. Points from the study as a whole: Before onset, ophthalmopathy was predicted by the model a median roughly six months earlier.

Between the trimmed V and J ends, which lost 7 bases and 4 bases, there was a span of 13 bases. This CDR3 spans 13 amino acids. Amplification of TCR beta CDR3 regions was performed using RNA transcripts as template. Primed by the HTBI set, a first-round RT-PCR was run on the TCR CDR3. One entry per CDR3 protein, called by TCRdb with MiXCR from the multiplex PCR reads. The sample has about 350,000 distinct CDR3 sequences; roughly 13% are singletons. This clonotype appeared many times. Its antigen is currently unknown. The rearrangement links TRBV12-3 or TRBV12-4 to TRBJ2-5; weak D call: TRBD1 (6 bases). The specimen sequenced was blood. This TCR derives from a woman in her 30s with Graves' hyperthyroidism. CDR3 coding DNA: TGTGCCAGCACCCCGGGCAGGGGAGAGACCCAGTACTTC. It specifies CASTPGRGETQYF.